The source of this T cell receptor (beta chain) is a study of cytomegalovirus exposure and HLA in healthy donors. Study summary: In an early release, HLA-typed donors contributed about 79 million unique TCR sequences.

This clone is a singleton in its sample. What it binds is not known. Study-wide points: Later analysis showed most CMV-associated TCR beta chains appearing HLA-restricted. What TCR beta sequences reportedly achieved was accurate prediction of HLA-A and HLA-B alleles in most subjects.

Primers for the PCR totalled 60 Vbeta and 13 Jbeta. The repertoire was sequenced with immunoSEQ multiplex PCR; TCRdb's copy has only in-frame clones and lacks some. This table holds 130,000 or so clones, more than 65% found once. CDR1 is SGDLS and CDR2 is YYNGEE in the germline V gene. This CDR3 is built from 17 residues. V was clipped by 0 bases and J by 2 bases; unmatched bases: 2. The sequence came from a male donor in good health and CMV-seropositive. V usage is TRBV9 and J usage is TRBJ2-5; the match to TRBD2 covers 15 bases. Specimen: PBMCs. As DNA, the CDR3 is TGTGCCAGCAGCGTAGGGGGACTAGCGGGGGGACAAGAGACCCAGTACTTC. As protein: CASSVGGLAGGQETQYF.